The clone carrying this TCR beta chain was detected a few times. CDR1 is SGHDT and CDR2 is YYEEEE in the germline V gene. This CDR3 contains 12 residues. V shed 1 base and J 9 bases; nucleotides not matched to a gene: 3. This record comes from a study of blood T cell repertoires in COVID-19. For the study at large: From the United States, Italy and Spain came samples of acute and convalescent COVID-19. The analysed material was cDNA or gDNA that came from T cells, B-cell-depleted T cells, or PBMCs.

Profiling relied on immunoSEQ multiplex PCR, and the TCRdb table lists in-frame clones only, not all of them. The sample shows under 250,000 clones, 65% to 85% of them seen only once. The clonotype originates from a man over 45 with active or convalescent COVID-19. The chain recombines TRBV5-6 with TRBJ1-2, with 7 bases aligning to TRBD1. Sequenced material: peripheral blood. CDR3 sequence: CASSLWDSSYTF. Written as DNA, the CDR3 is TGTGCCAGCAGCTTGTGGGACAGTAGCTACACCTTC.